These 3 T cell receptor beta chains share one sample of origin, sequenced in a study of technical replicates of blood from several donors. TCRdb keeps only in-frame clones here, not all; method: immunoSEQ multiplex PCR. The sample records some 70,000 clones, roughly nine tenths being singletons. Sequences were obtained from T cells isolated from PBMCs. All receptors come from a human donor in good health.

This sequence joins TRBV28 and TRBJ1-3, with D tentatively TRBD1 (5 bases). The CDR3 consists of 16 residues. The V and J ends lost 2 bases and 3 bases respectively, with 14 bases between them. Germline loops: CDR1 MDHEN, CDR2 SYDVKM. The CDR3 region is CASSLRTRGGGNTIYF. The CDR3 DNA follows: TGTGCCAGCAGTTTAAGGACAAGGGGAGGTGGAAACACCATATATTTT.

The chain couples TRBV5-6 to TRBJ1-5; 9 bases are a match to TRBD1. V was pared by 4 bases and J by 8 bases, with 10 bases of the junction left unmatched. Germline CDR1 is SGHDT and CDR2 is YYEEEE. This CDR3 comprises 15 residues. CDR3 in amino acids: CASSLKTGGVEPQHF. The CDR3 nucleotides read TGTGCCAGCAGCCTAAAAACAGGGGGCGTGGAGCCCCAGCATTTT. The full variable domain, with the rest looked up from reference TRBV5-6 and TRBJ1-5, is DAGVTQSPTHLIKTRGQQVTLRCSPKSGHDTVSWYQQALGQGPQFIFQYYEEEERQRGNFPDRFSGHQFPNYSSELNVNALLLGDSALYLCASSLKTGGVEPQHFGDGTRLSIL.

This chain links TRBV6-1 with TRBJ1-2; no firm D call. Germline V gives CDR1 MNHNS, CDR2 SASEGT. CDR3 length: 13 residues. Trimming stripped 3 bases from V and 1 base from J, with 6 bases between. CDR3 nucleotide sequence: TGTGCCAGCAGTGACAGTTATAACTATGGCTACACCTTC. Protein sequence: CASSDSYNYGYTF.